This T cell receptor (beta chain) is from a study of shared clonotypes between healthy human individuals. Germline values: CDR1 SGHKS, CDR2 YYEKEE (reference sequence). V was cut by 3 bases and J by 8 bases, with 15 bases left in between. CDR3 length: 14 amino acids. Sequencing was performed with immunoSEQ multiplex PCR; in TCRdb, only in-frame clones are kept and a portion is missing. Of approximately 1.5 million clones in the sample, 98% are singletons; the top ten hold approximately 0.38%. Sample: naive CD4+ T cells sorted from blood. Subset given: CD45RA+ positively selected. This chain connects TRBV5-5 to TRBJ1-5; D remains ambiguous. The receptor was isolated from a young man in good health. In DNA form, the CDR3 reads TGTGCCAGCAGCTCCAGGAGTGGGTTGGAGCCCCAGCATTTT. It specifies CASSSRSGLEPQHF.